Listed here are 20 T cell receptor beta chains from one sample, sequenced in a study of T cell responses to AZD1222 COVID-19 vaccine. TCRdb keeps only in-frame clones here, not all; method: immunoSEQ multiplex PCR. The sample holds about 150,000 clones, 80% to 95% seen once. The material sequenced was peripheral blood, taken 28 days after the second AZD1222 dose. These receptors all come from an adult who received the AZD1222 COVID-19 vaccine.

This chain connects TRBV2 to TRBJ2-5; TRBD1 agrees at 10 bases. V was clipped by 4 bases and J by 4 bases; unmatched bases: 0. The CDR3 extends over 13 amino acids. Germline V CDR1 and CDR2: SNHLY, FYNNEI. In DNA form, the CDR3 reads TGTGCCAGCAGTGGGGACAGGGGAGAGACCCAGTACTTC. It is translated as CASSGDRGETQYF.

The gene calls are TRBV7-8 and TRBJ1-1; possibly TRBD1 for D (6 bases). The germline V gene encodes CDR1 SGHVS and CDR2 FQNEAQ. The length of the CDR3 is 17 residues. Trimming removed 5 bases at V and 1 base at J, with 20 bases between. The CDR3 is CASSPREGGAWNTEAFF. DNA for the CDR3: TGTGCCAGCAGCCCTAGGGAGGGGGGGGCTTGGAACACTGAAGCTTTCTTT.

The CDR3 sequence is CASSPPGAGDYEQYF. As DNA, the CDR3 is TGTGCCAGCAGCCCCCCGGGAGCGGGGGACTACGAGCAGTACTTC. The chain couples TRBV7-9 to TRBJ2-7; 8 bases are shared with TRBD2. The CDR3 consists of 15 residues. J lost 3 bases, V lost 5 bases, and 9 bases had no gene match. Germline V lookup: CDR1 SEHNR, CDR2 FQNEAQ (reference sequence).

The V and J genes are TRBV5-4 and TRBJ2-7; weak D call: TRBD2 (5 bases). Trimming took 5 bases from V and 4 from J, leaving 19 bases between them. The CDR3 spans 15 residues. The V gene's germline CDR1 is SGHNT and CDR2 YYREEE (reference sequence). The CDR3 coding sequence is TGTGCCAGCAGTCGAGAGGGCAGTGGGTTATACGAGCAGTACTTC. It specifies CASSREGSGLYEQYF.

The chain is built from TRBV25-1 and TRBJ1-1; no definite D call. This CDR3 has 13 residues. Looked up from germline, CDR1 is MGHDK and CDR2 is SYGVNS. Deletions cut 1 base from V and 5 bases from J, with 8 bases between. The CDR3 coding sequence is TGTGCCAGCAGTGAATCAGGATGGACTGAAGCTTTCTTT. It yields the protein CASSESGWTEAFF.

This clone was seen a handful of times. The chain couples TRBV2 to TRBJ2-7; D remains unclear. The CDR3 sequence is 12 residues long. The V end was cut by 3 bases, the J end by 2 bases, with 5 bases between. Germline V lookup: CDR1 SNHLY, CDR2 FYNNEI. The CDR3 reads CASSEVPYEQYF. In DNA, the CDR3 is TGTGCCAGCAGTGAGGTTCCCTACGAGCAGTACTTC.

This clone showed up just a few times. The chain employs TRBV2 and TRBJ1-2; TRBD1 matches at 11 bases. Germline V lookup: CDR1 SNHLY, CDR2 FYNNEI. The CDR3 runs to 13 residues. V lost 6 bases and J lost 3; bases outside the gene matches: 0. CDR3 residues: CASRGQGDYGYTF. CDR3 coding DNA: TGTGCCAGCAGGGGACAGGGGGACTATGGCTACACCTTC.

The chain has TRBV19 and TRBJ1-2; no firm D call. The ends were cut back, 0 bases at V and 8 bases at J, with 13 bases in the middle. The V gene's germline CDR1 is LNHDA and CDR2 SQIVND (reference sequence). The CDR3 has 14 residues. The DNA of the CDR3 is TGTGCCAGTAGTATAGATGGAGGGAGGATCGGCTACACCTTC. As protein: CASSIDGGRIGYTF.

V is TRBV20-1 and J is TRBJ1-4; D is unresolved. The CDR3 sequence is 14 residues long. Germline assignment: CDR1 DFQATT and CDR2 SNEGSKA (reference sequence). V shed 3 bases and J shed 4 bases, with 12 bases lying between them. CDR3 sequence (DNA): TGCAGTGCTAGTGGCGGCGGGCTTAATGAAAAACTGTTTTTT. Its protein is CSASGGGLNEKLFF.

V usage is TRBV25-1 and J usage is TRBJ2-7; 10 bases match TRBD1. J lost 2 bases, V lost 6 bases, and 4 bases had no gene match. The CDR3 loop spans 14 amino acids. The germline CDR1 and CDR2 sequences are MGHDK and SYGVNS. CDR3 DNA sequence: TGTGCCAGCAGGGGGACAGGGGCTACCTACGAGCAGTACTTC. This sequence encodes CASRGTGATYEQYF.

This chain's CDR3 is CASSERLAGEQYF. For the CDR3, the DNA is TGTGCCAGCAGTGAAAGACTAGCCGGCGAGCAGTACTTC. This chain links TRBV6-1 with TRBJ2-7, with TRBD2 matching 7 bases. V shed 2 bases, J shed 6 bases, and the junction held 4 bases outside the gene matches. Germline CDR1 is MNHNS and CDR2 is SASEGT. There are 13 residues in the CDR3.

Notes on this clone: Other nucleotide sequences from this sample produce the same CDR3. The CDR3 sequence is CASSLVGETQYF. For the CDR3, the DNA is TGTGCCAGCAGCTTAGTGGGAGAGACCCAGTACTTC. This chain connects TRBV7-9 to TRBJ2-5; D ambiguous. Germline CDR1 SEHNR, CDR2 FQNEAQ (reference sequence). Trimming stripped 1 base from V and 4 bases from J, with 4 bases between. The CDR3 spans 12 residues.

CDR3 loop: CASSFSLSPLHF. CDR3 DNA sequence: TGTGCCAGCAGTTTCAGTCTTTCACCCCTCCACTTT. The gene calls are TRBV12-3 or TRBV12-4 and TRBJ1-6; D uncertain. The CDR3 loop spans 12 amino acids. V was trimmed by 3 bases and J by 9 bases, leaving 6 bases between them.

For this clone: Other DNA sequences in the sample encode the same CDR3. The rearrangement links TRBV30 to TRBJ1-5; D ambiguous. The CDR3 is 14 residues long. V lost 0 bases and J lost 1, with 7 bases in between. The germline V gene encodes CDR1 GTSNPN and CDR2 SVGIG (reference sequence). In nucleotides, the CDR3 is TGTGCCTGGAGTGTGGGCGGGAGCAATCAGCCCCAGCATTTT. This gives the protein CAWSVGGSNQPQHF.

The chain combines TRBV7-7 with TRBJ2-2; 8 bases are shared with TRBD2. The CDR3 runs 18 residues. The V gene end was trimmed by 4 bases and the J gene end by 4 bases; junction bases not matched to a gene: 14. The germline CDR1 and CDR2 sequences are SSHAT and FNYEAQ (reference sequence). Here the CDR3 reads CASSSRTLLAEPTGELFF. The DNA for the CDR3 is TGTGCCAGCAGCTCCCGCACCCTACTAGCGGAGCCCACCGGGGAGCTGTTTTTT. The variable domain in full, with the rest retrieved from reference TRBV7-7 and TRBJ2-2, is GAGVSQSPRYKVTKRGQDVTLRCDPISSHATLYWYQQALGQGPEFLTYFNYEAQPDKSGLPSDRFSAERPEGSISTLTIQRTEQRDSAMYRCASSSRTLLAEPTGELFFGEGSRLTVL.

This chain links TRBV28 with TRBJ2-2; no clear D. The CDR3 has 14 amino acids. The germline V gene encodes CDR1 MDHEN and CDR2 SYDVKM. The V gene lost 1 base and the J gene lost 1 base, with 4 bases spanning the gap. CDR3 sequence: CASSLFLNTGELFF. The CDR3 DNA sequence: TGTGCCAGCAGTTTATTCCTGAACACCGGGGAGCTGTTTTTT.

The V gene is TRBV10-2, the J gene TRBJ2-2; D not certain. CDR1 WSHSY and CDR2 SAAADI come from the germline V gene. V lost 6 bases, J lost 2 bases, and 10 bases lay in between. The CDR3 sequence is 14 residues long. The CDR3 sequence is CASRDATNTGELFF. CDR3 DNA sequence: TGCGCCAGCAGGGACGCTACTAACACCGGGGAGCTGTTTTTT.

This chain joins TRBV20-1 and TRBJ2-3; a weak D match, TRBD2 (5 bases). CDR1 is DFQATT and CDR2 is SNEGSKA in the germline V gene (reference sequence). The CDR3 length is 19 residues. V dropped 3 bases and J dropped 0 bases, with 25 bases sitting between them. The chain's CDR3 is CSASPPQASRRYSTDTQYF. For the CDR3, the DNA is TGCAGTGCTAGTCCACCCCAGGCTAGCCGCAGATATAGCACAGATACGCAGTATTTT.

V and J are TRBV7-5 and TRBJ1-4. TRBV7-5 is a listed pseudogene. CDR3 length: 16 residues. The CDR3 region is CVRSLASSGGIEKLFF. The CDR3 nucleotides are TGTGTCAGAAGCTTAGCCTCATCTGGGGGAATCGAAAAACTGTTTTTT.

This rearrangement joins TRBV19 to TRBJ2-2; no firm D call. This CDR3 contains 15 residues. Trimming took off 1 base at V and 2 bases at J, with 8 bases between the two ends. Germline CDR1 is LNHDA and CDR2 is SQIVND (reference sequence). The CDR3 coding sequence is TGTGCCAGTAGTATAGCGAACAGTAACACCGGGGAGCTGTTTTTT. Its protein is CASSIANSNTGELFF.